This T cell receptor beta chain was captured by sequencing in a study of radiotherapy plus CTLA-4 blockade in lung cancer. Only in-frame clones appear in the TCRdb table, and some are missing; sequencing was by immunoSEQ multiplex PCR. The sample consists of 100,000 to 150,000 clones, around 90% of them appearing once. V shed 4 bases and J shed 6 bases, with 14 bases lying between them. The CDR3 contains 14 residues. Germline CDR1 is SGHRS and CDR2 is YFSETQ. Study-wide findings and caveats: Early clone dynamics of blood T cells, plus interferon-beta, reportedly predicted response best. The study found tumor-derived TCR clones expanded in blood after radiotherapy plus ipilimumab.

Note on this clone: What it recognizes is unknown.

The sequence was obtained from a human donor with non-small cell lung cancer that progressed on radiotherapy plus ipilimumab. The sequenced sample was peripheral blood, obtained from a patient treated with radiotherapy plus ipilimumab. The J gene is TRBJ1-5, the V gene TRBV5-1; D unresolved. The CDR3 nucleotides read TGCGCCAGCAGCCCTGACCCGAACTCTCAGCCCCAGCATTTT. Amino acids: CASSPDPNSQPQHF.